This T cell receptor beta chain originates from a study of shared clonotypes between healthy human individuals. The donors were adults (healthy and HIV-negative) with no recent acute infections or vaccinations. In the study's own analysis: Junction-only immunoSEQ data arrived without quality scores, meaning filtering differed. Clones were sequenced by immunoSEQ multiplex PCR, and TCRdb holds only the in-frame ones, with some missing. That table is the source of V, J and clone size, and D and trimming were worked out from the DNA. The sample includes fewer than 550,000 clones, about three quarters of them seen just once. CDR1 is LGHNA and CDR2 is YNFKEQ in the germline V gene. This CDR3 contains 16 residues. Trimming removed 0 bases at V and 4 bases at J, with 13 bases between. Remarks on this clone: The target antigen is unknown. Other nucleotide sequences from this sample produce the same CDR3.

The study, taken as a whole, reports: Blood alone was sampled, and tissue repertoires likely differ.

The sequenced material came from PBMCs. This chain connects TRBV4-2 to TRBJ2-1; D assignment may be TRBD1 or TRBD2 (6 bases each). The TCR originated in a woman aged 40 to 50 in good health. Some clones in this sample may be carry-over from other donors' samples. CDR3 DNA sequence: TGTGCCAGCAGCCAAGATATAGGCGGGACATACAATGAGCAGTTCTTC. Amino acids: CASSQDIGGTYNEQFF.